This T cell receptor (beta chain) was sequenced in a study of OX40 agonist ivuxolimab in advanced cancers. Findings and caveats of the study: The authors also found low normalized T-cell clonal expansion in some nonresponders.

This clone occurred a few times. The antigen remains unidentified. The CDR3 is 13 residues long. Trimming left V 2 bases short and J 1 base short, with 3 bases between. Germline loops: CDR1 MNHEY, CDR2 SMNVEV (reference sequence). At baseline, cycle 4 day 1, and cycle 7 day 1, blood was sampled. Here immunoSEQ multiplex PCR was the method, and the copy in TCRdb shows in-frame clones only, minus some. Here the sample spans over 70,000 clones, just under 80% being singletons. The sample consisted of CD4+ or CD8+ T cells sorted from blood, taken in a trial of the OX40 agonist ivuxolimab. The V call is TRBV27, the J call TRBJ1-5; unclear D gene. This TCR came from an adult with an advanced solid tumor such as melanoma, head and neck, liver or kidney cancer. CDR3 loop: CASSLGSNQPQHF. CDR3 nucleotides: TGTGCCAGCAGTTTAGGCAGCAATCAGCCCCAGCATTTT.